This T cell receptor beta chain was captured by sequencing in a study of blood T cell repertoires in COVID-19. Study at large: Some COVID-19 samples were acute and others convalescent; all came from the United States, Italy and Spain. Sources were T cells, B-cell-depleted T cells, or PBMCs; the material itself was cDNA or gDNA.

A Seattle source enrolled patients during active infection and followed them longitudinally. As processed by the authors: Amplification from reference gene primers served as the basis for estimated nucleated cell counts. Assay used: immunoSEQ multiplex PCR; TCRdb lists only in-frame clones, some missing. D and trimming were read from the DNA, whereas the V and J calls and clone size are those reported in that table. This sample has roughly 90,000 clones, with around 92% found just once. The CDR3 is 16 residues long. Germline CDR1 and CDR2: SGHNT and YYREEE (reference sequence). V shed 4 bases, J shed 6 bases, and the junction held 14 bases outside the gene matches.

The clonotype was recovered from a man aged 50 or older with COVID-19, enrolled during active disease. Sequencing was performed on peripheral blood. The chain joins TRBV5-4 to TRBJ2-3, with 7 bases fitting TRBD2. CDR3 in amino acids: CASSPRITGGRDTQYF. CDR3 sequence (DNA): TGTGCCAGCAGCCCCCGGATAACGGGGGGTAGGGATACGCAGTATTTT.